This entry is about one T cell receptor (beta chain). Its target is not known. This entry belongs to a study of CD8 T cells in ankylosing spondylitis. The study's findings and limits: Significantly higher representation of disease-linked clones was reported for matched ankylosing spondylitis synovial fluid. Blood of patients with ankylosing spondylitis appeared to be characterized by a TCR beta motif of about eight highly homologous variants. Certain motif variants had earlier appeared in reactive arthritis synovial fluid and blood.

Libraries of TCR beta came from quantitative 5'-RACE with molecular barcodes. One entry per CDR3 protein results from TCRdb running MiXCR on the 5' RACE reads. Among under 450,000 distinct CDR3 sequences listed, 17% were seen once. Germline V CDR1 and CDR2: SGHVS, FQNEAQ. The CDR3 runs 15 residues. The V end was cut by 1 base, the J end by 3 bases, with 10 bases between. The sequenced sample consisted of blood, either unsorted or a sorted T cell fraction (not recorded which). The J gene is TRBJ1-3, the V gene TRBV7-8, with D possibly matching TRBD1 (5 bases). This sequence was found in a male donor with ankylosing spondylitis. The CDR3 nucleotides read TGTGCCAGCAGCTTAGGCGGAGGGGTTGGAAACACCATATATTTT. This codes for CASSLGGGVGNTIYF.